The 26 T cell receptor beta chains reported below all come from one sample, sequenced in a study of blood T cell repertoires in COVID-19. The method was immunoSEQ multiplex PCR; TCRdb's version includes in-frame clones alone and lacks a portion of them. The sample consists of fewer than 350,000 clones, about 90% of them appearing once. The specimen sequenced was PBMCs or T cells enriched from blood (not recorded which). The receptors shown here come from a young woman with acute COVID-19.

CDR3 loop: CASSLGGGHLVTLHF. CDR3 DNA sequence: TGCGCCAGCAGCTTGGGTGGGGGACATCTAGTAACCCTCCACTTT. The chain employs TRBV5-1 and TRBJ1-6; D may be TRBD1 (6 bases). CDR3 length: 15 residues. V was trimmed by 0 bases and J by 14 bases, leaving 18 bases between them. Germline V lookup: CDR1 SGHRS, CDR2 YFSETQ.

This sequence joins TRBV6-5 and TRBJ1-1; D perhaps matches TRBD1 (5 bases). CDR1 and CDR2 from the germline V gene are MNHEY and SVGAGI. CDR3 length equals 15 residues. The germline V and J ends were trimmed by 3 bases and 1 base, with 12 bases remaining between them. In DNA form, the CDR3 reads TGTGCCAGCAGTTATGGGACTTCTGCGAACACTGAAGCTTTCTTT. It is translated as CASSYGTSANTEAFF.

CDR3 DNA: TGTGCCAGCAGCTTGGTTCTGAGTGAGCGCCACTACGAGCAGTACTTC. Its translation is CASSLVLSERHYEQYF. The genes are TRBV7-8 and TRBJ2-7; D not resolved. The germline V and J ends were trimmed by 3 bases and 3 bases, with 18 bases remaining between them. The CDR3 covers 16 residues. Germline CDR1 SGHVS, CDR2 FQNEAQ.

The chain is built from TRBV15 and TRBJ1-1, with D tentatively TRBD1 (5 bases). Germline V CDR1 and CDR2: LNHNV, YYDKDF (reference sequence). This CDR3 is 13 amino acids long. V lost 5 bases, J lost 6 bases, and 13 bases lay in between. Written as DNA, the CDR3 is TGTGCCACCAGCCCGAGACAGCGCGCTGAAGCTTTCTTT. It is translated as CATSPRQRAEAFF.

The chain recombines TRBV6-5 with TRBJ1-5; D is uncertain. Trimming took off 5 bases at V and 0 bases at J, with 5 bases between the two ends. The CDR3 runs to 13 residues. Germline lookup yields CDR1 MNHEY and CDR2 SVGAGI. CDR3 DNA: TGTGCCAGCAGTCAGTATAGCAATCAGCCCCAGCATTTT. Translated: CASSQYSNQPQHF.

The chain couples TRBV10-3 to TRBJ1-3, with a tentative D call TRBD1 (5 bases). Trimming cost V 3 bases and J 4 bases, with 19 bases left between them. Germline lookup yields CDR1 ENHRY and CDR2 SYGVKD. CDR3 length: 17 amino acids. The CDR3 nucleotides read TGTGCCATCAGTGATTCTACAGGCCTCTCTCGGGGAAACACCATATATTTT. It yields the protein CAISDSTGLSRGNTIYF.

The V and J genes are TRBV7-6 and TRBJ2-7; 8 bases line up with TRBD2. Germline V gene data show CDR1 as SGHVS and CDR2 as FNYEAQ. V lost 0 bases to trimming and J lost 2 bases; unmatched junction nucleotides: 3. The CDR3 covers 15 residues. The CDR3 reads CASSLARGGTYEQYF. The CDR3 DNA follows: TGTGCCAGCAGCTTAGCTCGGGGGGGGACCTACGAGCAGTACTTC.

This sequence joins TRBV3-1 (or the pseudogene TRBV3-2) and TRBJ1-1; D perhaps matches TRBD1 (5 bases). Between the trimmed V and J ends, which lost 8 bases and 4 bases, there was a span of 14 bases. This CDR3 has 13 residues. Germline CDR1 is LGHDT and CDR2 is YNNKEL (reference sequence). The CDR3 here is CASGFGGGTEAFF. The CDR3 nucleotides are TGTGCCAGCGGCTTCGGGGGGGGCACTGAAGCTTTCTTT.

The chain has TRBV7-6 and TRBJ2-2; TRBD1 aligns across 7 bases. V shed 5 bases and J 6 bases; nucleotides not matched to a gene: 18. The CDR3 is 18 residues long. In germline, CDR1 is SGHVS, CDR2 FNYEAQ. CDR3 region: CASSQLVSGQYISGELFF. CDR3 sequence (DNA): TGTGCCAGCAGCCAATTAGTGTCGGGACAGTATATTTCCGGGGAGCTGTTTTTT.

This sequence joins TRBV6-5 and TRBJ2-7; maybe TRBD1 (6 bases). CDR1 MNHEY and CDR2 SVGAGI come from the germline V gene. CDR3 size: 14 residues. The ends were cut back, 7 bases at V and 0 bases at J, with 13 bases in the middle. Written as DNA, the CDR3 is TGTGCCAGCACCGCTCCGGGACACTCCTACGAGCAGTACTTC. Protein product: CASTAPGHSYEQYF.

The CDR3 region is CSASQQGNTIYF. The DNA of the CDR3 is TGCAGTGCTAGTCAACAGGGAAACACCATATATTTT. The chain has TRBV20-1 and TRBJ1-3; D gene uncertain. The CDR3 has 12 residues. V was clipped by 3 bases and J by 4 bases, with 7 bases between them. Germline V gene data show CDR1 as DFQATT and CDR2 as SNEGSKA (reference sequence).

The chain employs TRBV10-2 and TRBJ2-7; a weak D match, TRBD1 (6 bases). Trimming cost V 6 bases and J 4 bases, with 16 bases left between them. The CDR3 runs 14 residues. Germline CDR1 and CDR2: WSHSY and SAAADI. The CDR3 nucleotides are TGCGCCAGCAGGACGGGACACGCAGGGTACGAGCAGTACTTC. It is translated as CASRTGHAGYEQYF.

This clone appeared once. V gene TRBV28 combines with J gene TRBJ2-7; 12 nucleotides align to TRBD2. With 3 bases clipped from V and 4 bases from J, the junction kept 4 bases outside the gene matches. CDR1 is MDHEN, CDR2 SYDVKM, per germline. This CDR3 region has 15 residues. The CDR3 sequence is CASSLLTSGRYEQYF. In nucleotides, the CDR3 is TGTGCCAGCAGTTTGTTGACTAGCGGGAGATACGAGCAGTACTTC.

The gene calls are TRBV2 and TRBJ2-5; TRBD2 aligns across 10 bases. Germline-derived CDR1 and CDR2 are SNHLY and FYNNEI. Trimming cost V 5 bases and J 5 bases; bases outside gene matches: 11. The CDR3 has 16 residues. CDR3 sequence: CASSKPGLAWSETQYF. The CDR3 nucleotides are TGTGCCAGCAGTAAACCGGGACTAGCGTGGTCCGAGACCCAGTACTTC.

The J gene is TRBJ2-7, the V gene TRBV5-4; TRBD1 aligns across 7 bases. The V segment lost 0 bases and the J segment 0 bases; nucleotides outside the gene matches: 6. The germline gives CDR1 SGHNT, CDR2 YYREEE (reference sequence). The CDR3 totals 16 residues. DNA of the CDR3: TGTGCCAGCAGCTTGGCCGGGACAGCGAGCTCCTACGAGCAGTACTTC. This translates into CASSLAGTASSYEQYF.

V is TRBV3-1 (or the pseudogene TRBV3-2) and J is TRBJ1-5; D remains ambiguous. V dropped 2 bases and J dropped 9 bases, with 14 bases sitting between them. Per the germline V gene, CDR1 is LGHDT and CDR2 is YNNKEL (reference sequence). This CDR3 is built from 14 residues. This CDR3 is CASSQKTRASPQHF. CDR3 in DNA: TGTGCCAGCAGCCAAAAAACGCGAGCCTCGCCCCAGCATTTT.

V usage is TRBV5-6 and J usage is TRBJ2-2, with D possibly being TRBD2 (5 bases). Germline V CDR1 and CDR2: SGHDT, YYEEEE. The CDR3 has 16 residues. V was cut by 3 bases and J by 2 bases, with 14 bases left in between. As DNA, the CDR3 is TGTGCCAGCAGCTGGACCCGGGAACACAACACCGGGGAGCTGTTTTTT. Its protein product is CASSWTREHNTGELFF.

The genes are TRBV6-1 and TRBJ1-2; D is undetermined. CDR1 and CDR2 (germline): MNHNS, SASEGT. The CDR3 has 13 amino acids. V dropped 2 bases and J dropped 0 bases, with 4 bases sitting between them. CDR3 loop: CASSELSNYGYTF. The CDR3 nucleotides read TGTGCCAGCAGTGAACTATCTAACTATGGCTACACCTTC.

The chain combines TRBV10-3 with TRBJ2-7, with D possibly matching TRBD2 (6 bases). The CDR3 covers 16 residues. Germline lookup yields CDR1 ENHRY and CDR2 SYGVKD. The V end was cut by 4 bases, the J end by 4 bases, with 20 bases between. The CDR3 here is CAISGSDGSGGYEQYF. The CDR3 coding sequence is TGTGCCATCAGTGGCTCGGATGGTAGCGGTGGGTACGAGCAGTACTTC.

This chain connects TRBV19 to TRBJ2-2; 9 nucleotides line up with TRBD1. CDR3 length: 16 amino acids. Germline V CDR1 and CDR2: LNHDA, SQIVND (reference sequence). Trimming removed 7 bases from V and 1 base from J; junction bases left unmatched: 7. DNA of the CDR3: TGTGCCAGTACCGCTATGGACAGGGGGAACACCGGGGAGCTGTTTTTT. This encodes CASTAMDRGNTGELFF. Full variable domain (remainder filled in from reference TRBV19 and TRBJ2-2): DGGITQSPKYLFRKEGQNVTLSCEQNLNHDAMYWYRQDPGQGLRLIYYSQIVNDFQKGDIAEGYSVSREKKESFPLTVTSAQKNPTAFYLCASTAMDRGNTGELFFGEGSRLTVL.

This chain joins TRBV30 and TRBJ1-2; D is uncertain. The germline V and J ends were trimmed by 0 bases and 4 bases, with 9 bases remaining between them. The CDR3 has 13 residues. Per the germline V gene, CDR1 is GTSNPN and CDR2 is SVGIG (reference sequence). CDR3 sequence (DNA): TGTGCCTGGAGTGTATCGGTGTCCTATGGCTACACCTTC. Its translation is CAWSVSVSYGYTF. Variable domain in full (rest from reference TRBV30 and TRBJ1-2): SQTIHQWPATLVQPVGSPLSLECTVEGTSNPNLYWYRQAAGRGLQLLFYSVGIGQISSEVPQNLSASRPQDRQFILSSKKLLLSDSGFYLCAWSVSVSYGYTFGSGTRLTVV.

The V call is TRBV10-3, the J call TRBJ2-1, with D possibly TRBD2 on 5 matching bases. Trimming removed 0 bases from V and 8 bases from J, with 17 bases in between. This CDR3 region has 16 residues. Germline V lookup: CDR1 ENHRY, CDR2 SYGVKD. DNA for the CDR3: TGTGCCATCAGTGAGTCCCCGGGGAGTAGTCCCGATGAGCAGTTCTTC. Translating it yields CAISESPGSSPDEQFF.

Only a few counts were recorded for this clone. J is TRBJ2-1 and V is TRBV2, with 9 nucleotides matching TRBD2. The CDR3 totals 20 residues. Losses at the gene ends were 2 bases for V and 4 bases for J; bases not matched to a gene: 18. CDR1 and CDR2 (germline): SNHLY, FYNNEI. The CDR3 region has the DNA TGTGCCAGCAGTGAACGTTCCTATAGCGGGGGAGGGATGGGATACAATGAGCAGTTCTTC. Protein sequence: CASSERSYSGGGMGYNEQFF.

The chain recombines TRBV25-1 with TRBJ2-1; 15 bases are a match to TRBD2. Germline V gene data show CDR1 as MGHDK and CDR2 as SYGVNS. Trimming removed 11 bases from V and 10 bases from J; junction bases left unmatched: 21. The CDR3 is 18 amino acids. The CDR3 sequence is CASTRDPGLAGGPGEQFF. CDR3 DNA sequence: TGTGCCTCAACCCGGGACCCAGGACTAGCGGGAGGGCCCGGGGAGCAGTTCTTC.

The CDR3 loop reads CASSFSGSNEQYF. The CDR3 nucleotides read TGTGCCAGCAGCTTCAGCGGGAGCAACGAGCAGTACTTC. The rearrangement joins TRBV7-9 to TRBJ2-7; 8 bases are shared with TRBD2. The trim removed 3 bases at V and 5 bases at J, leaving 3 bases unmatched. The CDR3 extends over 13 amino acids. Germline CDR1 reads SEHNR; CDR2 reads FQNEAQ (reference sequence).

The J gene is TRBJ1-5, the V gene TRBV28; the D is unclear. Germline CDR1 and CDR2: MDHEN and SYDVKM. The ends were cut back, 5 bases at V and 8 bases at J, with 10 bases in the middle. The CDR3 sequence is 12 residues long. DNA of the CDR3: TGTGCCAGCAGTCTACTGAGCAAGCCCCAGCATTTT. The encoded protein is CASSLLSKPQHF. The full variable domain, its missing parts supplied by reference TRBV28 and TRBJ1-5, is DVKVTQSSRYLVKRTGEKVFLECVQDMDHENMFWYRQDPGLGLRLIYFSYDVKMKEKGDIPEGYSVSREKKERFSLILESASTNQTSMYLCASSLLSKPQHFGDGTRLSIL.